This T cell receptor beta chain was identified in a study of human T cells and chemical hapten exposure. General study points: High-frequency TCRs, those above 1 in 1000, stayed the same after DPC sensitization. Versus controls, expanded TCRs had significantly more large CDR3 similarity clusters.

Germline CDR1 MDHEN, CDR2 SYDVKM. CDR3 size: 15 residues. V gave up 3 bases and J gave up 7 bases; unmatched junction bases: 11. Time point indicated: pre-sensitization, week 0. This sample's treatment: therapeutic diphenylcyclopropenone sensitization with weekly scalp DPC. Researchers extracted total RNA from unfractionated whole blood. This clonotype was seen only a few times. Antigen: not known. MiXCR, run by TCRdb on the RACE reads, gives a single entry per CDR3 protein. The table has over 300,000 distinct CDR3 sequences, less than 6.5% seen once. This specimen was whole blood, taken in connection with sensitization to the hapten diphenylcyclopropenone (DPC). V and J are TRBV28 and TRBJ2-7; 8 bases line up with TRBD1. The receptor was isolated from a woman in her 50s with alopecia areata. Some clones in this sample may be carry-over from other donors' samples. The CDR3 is CASSFPRQGIKEQYF. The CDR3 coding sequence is TGTGCCAGCAGTTTTCCTAGACAGGGGATTAAGGAGCAGTACTTC.